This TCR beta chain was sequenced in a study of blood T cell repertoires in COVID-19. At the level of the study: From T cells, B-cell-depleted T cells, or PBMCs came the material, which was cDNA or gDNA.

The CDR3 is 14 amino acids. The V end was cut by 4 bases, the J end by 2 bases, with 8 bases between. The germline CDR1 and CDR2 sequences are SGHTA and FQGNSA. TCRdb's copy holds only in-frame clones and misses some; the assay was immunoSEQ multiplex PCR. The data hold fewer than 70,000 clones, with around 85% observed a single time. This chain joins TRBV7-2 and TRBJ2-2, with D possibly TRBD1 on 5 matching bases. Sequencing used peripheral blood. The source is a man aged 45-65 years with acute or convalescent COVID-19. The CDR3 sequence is CASSSDINTGELFF. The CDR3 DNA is TGTGCCAGCAGCTCGGACATTAACACCGGGGAGCTGTTTTTT.